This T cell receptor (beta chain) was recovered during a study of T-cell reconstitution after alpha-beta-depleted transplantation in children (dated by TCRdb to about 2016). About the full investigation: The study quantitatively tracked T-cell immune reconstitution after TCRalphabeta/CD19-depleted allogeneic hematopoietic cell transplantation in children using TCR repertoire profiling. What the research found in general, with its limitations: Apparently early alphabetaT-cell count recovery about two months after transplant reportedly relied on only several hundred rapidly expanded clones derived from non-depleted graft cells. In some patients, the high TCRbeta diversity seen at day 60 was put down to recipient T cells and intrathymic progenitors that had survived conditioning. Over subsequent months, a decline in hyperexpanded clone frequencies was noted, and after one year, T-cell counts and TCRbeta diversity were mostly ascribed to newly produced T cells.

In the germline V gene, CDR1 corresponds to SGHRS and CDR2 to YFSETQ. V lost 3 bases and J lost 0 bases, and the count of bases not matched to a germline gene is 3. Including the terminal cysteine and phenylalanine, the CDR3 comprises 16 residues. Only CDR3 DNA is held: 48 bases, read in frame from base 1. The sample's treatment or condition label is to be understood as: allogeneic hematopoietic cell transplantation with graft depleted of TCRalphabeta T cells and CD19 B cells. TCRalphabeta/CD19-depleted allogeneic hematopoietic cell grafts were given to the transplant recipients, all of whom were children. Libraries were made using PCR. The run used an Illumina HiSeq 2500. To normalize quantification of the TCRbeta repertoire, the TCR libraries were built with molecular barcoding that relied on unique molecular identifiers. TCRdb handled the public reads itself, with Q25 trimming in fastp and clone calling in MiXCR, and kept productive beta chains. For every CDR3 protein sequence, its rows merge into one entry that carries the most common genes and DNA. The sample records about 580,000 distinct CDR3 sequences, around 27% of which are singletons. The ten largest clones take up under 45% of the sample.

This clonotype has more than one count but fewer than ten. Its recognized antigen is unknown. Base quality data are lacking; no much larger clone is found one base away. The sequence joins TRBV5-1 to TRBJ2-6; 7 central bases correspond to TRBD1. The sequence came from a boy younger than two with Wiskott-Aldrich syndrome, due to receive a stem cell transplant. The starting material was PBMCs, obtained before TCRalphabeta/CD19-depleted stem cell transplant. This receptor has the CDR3 CASSSYRGSGANVLTF. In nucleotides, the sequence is TGCGCCAGCAGCTCATACAGGGGCTCTGGGGCCAACGTCCTGACTTTC.